This T cell receptor beta chain was documented in a study of monozygotic twins with inflammatory bowel disease. The CDR3 contains 15 residues. Germline V CDR1 and CDR2: KGHSH, LQKENI. For every TCR library, roughly 3,700 ng of total RNA was used. With the 5' RACE reads reprocessed, TCRdb shows one record per CDR3 protein and no DNA. The sample holds around 210,000 distinct CDR3 sequences. This clonotype originated in a human donor with ulcerative colitis or Crohn's disease, or a healthy co-twin of an affected twin (not recorded which). Source material: blood. This chain uses TRBV18 with TRBJ1-6; absent DNA, TCRdb's TRBD1 call cannot be checked. The CDR3 here is CASSQPGQISSPLHF.